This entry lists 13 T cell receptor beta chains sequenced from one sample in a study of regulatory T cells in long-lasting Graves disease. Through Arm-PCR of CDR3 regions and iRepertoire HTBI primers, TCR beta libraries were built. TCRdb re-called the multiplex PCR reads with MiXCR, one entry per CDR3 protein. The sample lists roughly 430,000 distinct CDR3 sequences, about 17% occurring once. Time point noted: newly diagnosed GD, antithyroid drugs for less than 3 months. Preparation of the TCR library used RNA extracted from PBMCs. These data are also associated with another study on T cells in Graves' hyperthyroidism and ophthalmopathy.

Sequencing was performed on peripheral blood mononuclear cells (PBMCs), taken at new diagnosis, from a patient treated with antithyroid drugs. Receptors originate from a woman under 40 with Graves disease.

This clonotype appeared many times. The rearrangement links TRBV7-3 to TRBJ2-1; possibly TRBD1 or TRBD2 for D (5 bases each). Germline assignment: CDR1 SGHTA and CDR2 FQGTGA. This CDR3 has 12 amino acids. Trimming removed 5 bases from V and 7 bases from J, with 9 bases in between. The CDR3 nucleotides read TGTGCCAGCAGCGGGGGTTCTAATGAGCAGTTCTTC. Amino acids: CASSGGSNEQFF.

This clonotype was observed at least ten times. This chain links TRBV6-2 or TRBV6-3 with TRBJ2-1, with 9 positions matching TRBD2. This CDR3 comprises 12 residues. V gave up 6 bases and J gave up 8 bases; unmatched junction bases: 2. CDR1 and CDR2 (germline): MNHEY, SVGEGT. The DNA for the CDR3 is TGTGCCAGCAGGGCGGGAGGGTATGAGCAGTTCTTC. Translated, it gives CASRAGGYEQFF.

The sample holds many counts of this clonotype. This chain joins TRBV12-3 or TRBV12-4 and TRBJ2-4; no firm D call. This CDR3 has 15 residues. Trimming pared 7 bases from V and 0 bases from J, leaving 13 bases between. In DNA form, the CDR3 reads TGTGCCAGCACCCTCGCGACCTTAGCCAAAAACATTCAGTACTTC. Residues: CASTLATLAKNIQYF.

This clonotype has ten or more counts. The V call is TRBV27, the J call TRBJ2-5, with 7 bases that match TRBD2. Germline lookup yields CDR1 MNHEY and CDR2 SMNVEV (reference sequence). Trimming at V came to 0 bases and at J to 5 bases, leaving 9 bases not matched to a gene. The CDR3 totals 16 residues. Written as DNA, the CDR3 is TGTGCCAGCAGTTTATCGCCGGCTAGCGGTAGGGAGACCCAGTACTTC. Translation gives CASSLSPASGRETQYF.

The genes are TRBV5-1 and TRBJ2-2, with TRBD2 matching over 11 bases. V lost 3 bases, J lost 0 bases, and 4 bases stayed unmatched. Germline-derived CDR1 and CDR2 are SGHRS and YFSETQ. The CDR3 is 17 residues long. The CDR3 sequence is CASSSGLAATNTGELFF. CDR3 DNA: TGCGCCAGCAGCTCGGGACTAGCGGCTACGAACACCGGGGAGCTGTTTTTT. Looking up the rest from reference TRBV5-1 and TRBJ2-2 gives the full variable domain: KAGVTQTPRYLIKTRGQQVTLSCSPISGHRSVSWYQQTPGQGLQFLFEYFSETQRNKGNFPGRFSGRQFSNSRSEMNVSTLELGDSALYLCASSSGLAATNTGELFFGEGSRLTVL.

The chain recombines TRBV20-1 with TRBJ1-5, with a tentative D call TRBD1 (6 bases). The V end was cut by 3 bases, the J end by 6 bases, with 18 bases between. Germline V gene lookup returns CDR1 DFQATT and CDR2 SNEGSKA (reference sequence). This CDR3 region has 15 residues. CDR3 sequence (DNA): TGCAGTGCTAGCAGGGGTGCACATAGTGGTCAGCCCCAGCATTTT. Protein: CSASRGAHSGQPQHF.

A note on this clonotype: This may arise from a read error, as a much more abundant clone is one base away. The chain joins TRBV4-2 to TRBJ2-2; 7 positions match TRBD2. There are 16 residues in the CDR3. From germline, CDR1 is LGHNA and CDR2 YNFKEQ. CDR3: CTSSPQERENTGELFF. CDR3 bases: TGTACCAGCAGCCCCCAGGAGCGGGAGAACACCGGGGAGCTGTTTTTT.

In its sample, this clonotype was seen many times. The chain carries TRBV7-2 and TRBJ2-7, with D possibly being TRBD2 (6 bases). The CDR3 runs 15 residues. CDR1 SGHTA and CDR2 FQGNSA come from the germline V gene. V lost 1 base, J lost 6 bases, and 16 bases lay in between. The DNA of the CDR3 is TGTGCCAGCAGCTTAGGGGGGACGAGGCGGGGCGAGCAGTACTTC. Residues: CASSLGGTRRGEQYF.

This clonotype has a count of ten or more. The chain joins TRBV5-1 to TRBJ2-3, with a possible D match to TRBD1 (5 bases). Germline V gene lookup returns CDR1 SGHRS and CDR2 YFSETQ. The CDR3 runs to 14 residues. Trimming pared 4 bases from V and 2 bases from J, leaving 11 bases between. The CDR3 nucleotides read TGCGCCAGCAGCGGCGGACAACCCACAGATACGCAGTATTTT. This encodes CASSGGQPTDTQYF.

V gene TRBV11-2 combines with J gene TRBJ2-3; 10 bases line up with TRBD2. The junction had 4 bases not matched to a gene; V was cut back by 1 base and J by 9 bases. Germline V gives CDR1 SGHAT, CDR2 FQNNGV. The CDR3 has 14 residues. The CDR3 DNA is TGTGCCAGCAGCTTAGTAGCGGGAGGAGGCACGCAGTATTTT. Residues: CASSLVAGGGTQYF.

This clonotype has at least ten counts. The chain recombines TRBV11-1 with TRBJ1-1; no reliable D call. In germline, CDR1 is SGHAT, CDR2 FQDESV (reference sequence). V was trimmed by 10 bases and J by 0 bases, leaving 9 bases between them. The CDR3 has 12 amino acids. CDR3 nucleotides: TGTGCCACCAGAGGGATGAACACTGAAGCTTTCTTT. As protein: CATRGMNTEAFF.

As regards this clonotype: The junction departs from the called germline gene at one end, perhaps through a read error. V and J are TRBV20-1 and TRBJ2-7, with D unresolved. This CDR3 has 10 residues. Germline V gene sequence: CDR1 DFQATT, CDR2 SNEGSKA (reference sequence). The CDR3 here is CGAYMVEQYF. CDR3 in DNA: TGCGGTGCTTATATGGTAGAGCAGTACTTC.

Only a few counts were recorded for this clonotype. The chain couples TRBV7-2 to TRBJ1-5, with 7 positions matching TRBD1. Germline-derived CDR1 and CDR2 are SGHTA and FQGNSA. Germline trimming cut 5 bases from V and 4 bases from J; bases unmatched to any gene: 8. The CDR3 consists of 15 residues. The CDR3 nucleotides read TGTGCCAGCAGCGCCAGCCGGGACAGAAATCAGCCCCAGCATTTT. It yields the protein CASSASRDRNQPQHF.